A single sample gave rise to the 13 T cell receptor beta chains below, sequenced in a study of CD8+ T cells in alopecia areata. Extraction of RNA preceded its reverse transcription into cDNA, which served as the sequencing template. Using immunoSEQ multiplex PCR, the repertoire was profiled, and TCRdb retains in-frame clones only, with some absent. The repertoire has roughly 140,000 clones, around 55% of them found once; the top ten carry just under 20%. The material sequenced was CD8+ T cells sorted from blood, taken at week 0. The receptors were sampled from a human donor with alopecia areata.

This clone was seen just once. The gene calls are TRBV6-1 and TRBJ2-7; D is uncertain. V was pared by 1 base and J by 1 base, with 11 bases between. The CDR3 loop spans 15 amino acids. Germline CDR1 is MNHNS and CDR2 is SASEGT. In nucleotides, the CDR3 is TGTGCCAGCAGTGAAGGCCCACAGTTATCCTACGAGCAGTACTTC. This sequence encodes CASSEGPQLSYEQYF.

The chain combines TRBV30 with TRBJ1-1; unclear D gene. V shed 5 bases and J shed 4 bases, with 5 bases lying between them. The CDR3 contains 10 residues. Per germline, CDR1 GTSNPN and CDR2 SVGIG (reference sequence). The chain's CDR3 is CAWGTTEAFF. Written as DNA, the CDR3 is TGTGCCTGGGGCACCACTGAAGCTTTCTTT.

This chain connects TRBV29-1 to TRBJ1-2; the D is unclear. Between the trimmed V and J ends, which lost 3 bases and 6 bases, there was a span of 11 bases. CDR3 length: 12 residues. CDR1 is SQVTM and CDR2 is ANQGSEA in the germline V gene. CDR3 protein: CSVDTAPDGYTF. CDR3 nucleotides: TGCAGCGTTGATACTGCGCCGGATGGCTACACCTTC.

This sequence joins TRBV2 and TRBJ1-1, with D unclear. This CDR3 region has 11 residues. Trimming removed 7 bases from V and 0 bases from J, with 3 bases in between. CDR1 SNHLY and CDR2 FYNNEI come from the germline V gene. The CDR3 bases are TGTGCCAGCAATGTGAACACTGAAGCTTTCTTT. This gives the protein CASNVNTEAFF.

The sample holds a few counts of this clone. J is TRBJ2-7 and V is TRBV7-9; 15 nucleotides agree with TRBD2. V shed 4 bases and J 1 base; nucleotides not matched to a gene: 11. This CDR3 region has 19 residues. Germline CDR1 SEHNR, CDR2 FQNEAQ (reference sequence). This chain's CDR3 is CASSSPRGTSGGSSYEQYF. For the CDR3, the DNA is TGTGCCAGCAGCTCCCCCAGGGGGACTAGCGGGGGGTCGTCCTACGAGCAGTACTTC.

This clone was counted at least ten times. V gene TRBV30 combines with J gene TRBJ2-2; no clear D. V was cut by 4 bases and J by 1 base, with 10 bases left in between. Germline V CDR1 and CDR2: GTSNPN, SVGIG (reference sequence). This CDR3 is 14 amino acids long. DNA for the CDR3: TGTGCCTGGAACCATGGAGTGAACACCGGGGAGCTGTTTTTT. Encoded protein: CAWNHGVNTGELFF.

This chain joins TRBV15 and TRBJ2-3; D is perhaps TRBD1 or TRBD2 (5 bases each). V lost 7 bases, J lost 6 bases, and 20 bases lay in between. Germline V CDR1 and CDR2: LNHNV, YYDKDF (reference sequence). CDR3 length: 15 residues. DNA for the CDR3: TGTGCCACCACCTCCGAGGGACGGCCAAAGGATACGCAGTATTTT. Amino acid sequence: CATTSEGRPKDTQYF.

This clone was seen a few times. This CDR3 reads CASSRDLGKETQYF. The CDR3 region has the DNA TGTGCCAGCAGCCGGGACTTGGGGAAAGAGACCCAGTACTTC. V is TRBV7-2 and J is TRBJ2-5; possible D gene TRBD2, 6 bases. The V gene lost 5 bases and the J gene lost 3 bases, with 13 bases spanning the gap. The CDR3 is made up of 14 amino acids. CDR1 is SGHTA, CDR2 FQGNSA, per germline.

The chain carries TRBV15 and TRBJ2-1; TRBD1 matches 9 bases. Germline lookup yields CDR1 LNHNV and CDR2 YYDKDF (reference sequence). The trim removed 2 bases at V and 1 base at J, leaving 6 bases unmatched. The length of the CDR3 is 17 residues. CDR3 nucleotide sequence: TGTGCCACCAGCAGACGGGACAGGGAGGTATCCTACAATGAGCAGTTCTTC. This gives the protein CATSRRDREVSYNEQFF.

The J gene is TRBJ2-1, the V gene TRBV7-2, with TRBD2 identical over 12 bases. The CDR3 totals 15 residues. Germline V gene lookup returns CDR1 SGHTA and CDR2 FQGNSA. V dropped 5 bases and J dropped 10; count of bases not matched to a gene: 9. As DNA, the CDR3 is TGTGCCAGCAGCCCATCTAGCGGGGGGGCACGGGAGCAGTTCTTC. Translating gives CASSPSSGGAREQFF.

This clone appeared once. The chain links TRBV29-1 to TRBJ2-1; weak D call: TRBD2 (5 bases). This CDR3 has 11 residues. V lost 8 bases and J lost 9, with 14 bases in between. Germline V gene sequence: CDR1 SQVTM, CDR2 ANQGSEA. CDR3 in amino acids: CSPVAAGEQFF. Written as DNA, the CDR3 is TGCAGCCCCGTGGCTGCGGGTGAGCAGTTCTTC.

V usage is TRBV4-3 and J usage is TRBJ2-7; TRBD1 agrees at 8 bases. CDR1 and CDR2 from the germline V gene are LGHNA and YSLEER. V dropped 0 bases and J dropped 2; count of bases not matched to a gene: 9. The CDR3 consists of 17 residues. The CDR3 spells CASSQDHRAQGAYEQYF. The CDR3 nucleotides read TGCGCCAGCAGCCAAGATCATAGAGCACAGGGGGCCTACGAGCAGTACTTC.

This clone came up a few times. The chain joins TRBV29-1 to TRBJ1-1; D possibly corresponds to TRBD1 (6 bases). V dropped 3 bases and J dropped 5 bases, with 13 bases sitting between them. Germline CDR1 is SQVTM and CDR2 is ANQGSEA. The CDR3 has 13 amino acids. In DNA form, the CDR3 reads TGCAGCGTTGACCAGGGGATAGGGACTGAAGCTTTCTTT. Its protein is CSVDQGIGTEAFF.